Each of the 2 T cell receptor beta chains below was sequenced from the same sample in a study of Tregs in tolerant kidney transplant recipients (dated by TCRdb to the late 2010s). The library was made by the immunoSEQ multiplex PCR assay. TCRdb limited this immuneACCESS table to in-frame rearrangements with V and J called. A share of clones is missing; checked studies link under half to unresolved V genes, and the rest is unexplained. A total of 20,000 to 25,000 clones appear in this sample, approximately 81% of them only once. About 26% of the sample is in the top ten clones. The sample's time point label is to be understood as: 6 months after combined kidney and bone marrow transplant. The transplants used related donors along with nonmyeloablative bone marrow transplantation, and in the human trials mixed chimerism was transient. The source was CD8+ T cells from blood (PBMCs), collected 6 months after the transplant. These receptors came from a human patient who received a combined kidney and bone marrow transplant. Some T cells may have been brought in with the graft after a transplant.

This chain uses TRBV10-3 with TRBJ2-7, with 11 bases lining up with TRBD1. The germline V gene encodes CDR1 ENHRY and CDR2 SYGVKD. The length of the CDR3 is 12 residues. After removal of 6 bases from V and 5 bases from J, the junction contained 0 bases not matched to a gene. CDR3: CAIRGQGDEQYF. Written as DNA, the CDR3 is TGTGCCATCAGGGGACAGGGGGACGAGCAGTACTTC.

This clone was seen a single time. V usage is TRBV30 and J usage is TRBJ1-1; tentative D call: TRBD1 (5 bases). This CDR3 is 12 amino acids long. Between the trimmed V and J ends, which lost 4 bases and 4 bases, there was a span of 10 bases. Germline loops: CDR1 GTSNPN, CDR2 SVGIG (reference sequence). Here the CDR3 DNA reads TGTGCCTGGATTGGGGCCGGCACTGAAGCTTTCTTT. This gives the protein CAWIGAGTEAFF.